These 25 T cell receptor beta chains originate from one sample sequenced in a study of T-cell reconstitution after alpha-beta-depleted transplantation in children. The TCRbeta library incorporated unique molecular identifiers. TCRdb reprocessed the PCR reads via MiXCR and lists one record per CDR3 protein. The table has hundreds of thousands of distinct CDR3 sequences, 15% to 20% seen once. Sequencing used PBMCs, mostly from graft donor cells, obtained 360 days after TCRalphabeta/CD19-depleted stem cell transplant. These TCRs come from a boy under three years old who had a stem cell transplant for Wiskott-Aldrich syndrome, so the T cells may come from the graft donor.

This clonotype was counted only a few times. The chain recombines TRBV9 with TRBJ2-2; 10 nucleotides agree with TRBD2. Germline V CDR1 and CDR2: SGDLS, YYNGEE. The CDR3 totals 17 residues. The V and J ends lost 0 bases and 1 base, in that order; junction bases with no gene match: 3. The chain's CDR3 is CASSVGAGGRNTGELFF. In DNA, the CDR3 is TGTGCCAGCAGCGTAGGAGCGGGGGGGCGGAACACCGGGGAGCTGTTTTTT. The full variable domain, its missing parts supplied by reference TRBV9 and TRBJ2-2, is DSGVTQTPKHLITATGQRVTLRCSPRSGDLSVYWYQQSLDQGLQFLIQYYNGEERAKGNILERFSAQQFPDLHSELNLSSLELGDSALYFCASSVGAGGRNTGELFFGEGSRLTVL.

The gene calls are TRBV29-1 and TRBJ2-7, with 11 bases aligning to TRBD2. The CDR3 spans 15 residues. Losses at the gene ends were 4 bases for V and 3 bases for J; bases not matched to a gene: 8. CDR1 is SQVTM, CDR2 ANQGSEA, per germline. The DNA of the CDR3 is TGCAGCGTTGGGGGGCGGCTAGCGGGGGGCTACGAGCAGTACTTC. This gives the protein CSVGGRLAGGYEQYF.

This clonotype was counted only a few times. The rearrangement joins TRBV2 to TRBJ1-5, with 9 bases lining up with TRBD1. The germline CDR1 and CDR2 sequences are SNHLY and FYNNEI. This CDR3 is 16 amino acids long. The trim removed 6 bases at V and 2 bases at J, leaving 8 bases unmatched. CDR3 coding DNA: TGTGCCAGCAGGCCGCACAGGGGGCTTGGCAATCAGCCCCAGCATTTT. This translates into CASRPHRGLGNQPQHF.

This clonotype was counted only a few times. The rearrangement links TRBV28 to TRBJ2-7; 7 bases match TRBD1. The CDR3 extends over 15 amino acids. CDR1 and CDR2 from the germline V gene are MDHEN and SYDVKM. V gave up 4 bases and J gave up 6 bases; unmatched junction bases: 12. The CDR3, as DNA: TGTGCCAGCAGTTCCCCGACAGGGATAGTGGGCGAGCAGTACTTC. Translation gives CASSSPTGIVGEQYF.

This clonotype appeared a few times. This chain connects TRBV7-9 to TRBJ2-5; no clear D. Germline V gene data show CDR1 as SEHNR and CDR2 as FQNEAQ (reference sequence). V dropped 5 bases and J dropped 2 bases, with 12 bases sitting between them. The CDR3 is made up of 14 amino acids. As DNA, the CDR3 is TGTGCCAGCAGCAGAGGCCTTATTCAAGAGACCCAGTACTTC. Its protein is CASSRGLIQETQYF.

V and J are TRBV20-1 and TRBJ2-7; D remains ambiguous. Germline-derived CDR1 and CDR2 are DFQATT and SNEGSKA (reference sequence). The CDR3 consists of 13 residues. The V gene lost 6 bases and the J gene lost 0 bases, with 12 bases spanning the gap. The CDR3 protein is CSALGRVSYEQYF. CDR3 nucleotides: TGCAGTGCGCTAGGACGGGTCTCCTACGAGCAGTACTTC.

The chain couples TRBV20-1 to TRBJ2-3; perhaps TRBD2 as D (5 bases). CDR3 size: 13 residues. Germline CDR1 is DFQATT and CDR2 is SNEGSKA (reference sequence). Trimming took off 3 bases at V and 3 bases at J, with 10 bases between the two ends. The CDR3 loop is CSASIRETDTQYF. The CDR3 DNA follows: TGCAGTGCTAGTATACGGGAAACAGATACGCAGTATTTT.

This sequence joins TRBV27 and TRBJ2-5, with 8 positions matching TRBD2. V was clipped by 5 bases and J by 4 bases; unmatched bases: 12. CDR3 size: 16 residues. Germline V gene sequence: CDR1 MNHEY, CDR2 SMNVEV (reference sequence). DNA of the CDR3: TGTGCCAGCAGTGGGGGAGCGGGAGTAAAGGGAGAGACCCAGTACTTC. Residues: CASSGGAGVKGETQYF.

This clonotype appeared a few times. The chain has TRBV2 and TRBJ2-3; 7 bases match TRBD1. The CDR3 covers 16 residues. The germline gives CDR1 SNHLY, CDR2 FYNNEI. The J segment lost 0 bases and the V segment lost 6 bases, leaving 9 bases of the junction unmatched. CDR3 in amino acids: CASRWDSPTSTDTQYF. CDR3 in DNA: TGTGCCAGCAGGTGGGACAGTCCCACTAGCACAGATACGCAGTATTTT. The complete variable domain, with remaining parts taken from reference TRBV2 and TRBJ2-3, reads EPEVTQTPSHQVTQMGQEVILRCVPISNHLYFYWYRQILGQKVEFLVSFYNNEISEKSEIFDDQFSVERPDGSNFTLKIRSTKLEDSAMYFCASRWDSPTSTDTQYFGPGTRLTVL.

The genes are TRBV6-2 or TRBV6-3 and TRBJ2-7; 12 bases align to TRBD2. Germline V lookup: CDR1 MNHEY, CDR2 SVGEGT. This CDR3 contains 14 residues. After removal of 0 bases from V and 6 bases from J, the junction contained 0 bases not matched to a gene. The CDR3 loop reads CASSYSTSGSEQYF. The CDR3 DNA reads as TGTGCCAGCAGTTACTCGACTAGCGGGAGCGAGCAGTACTTC.

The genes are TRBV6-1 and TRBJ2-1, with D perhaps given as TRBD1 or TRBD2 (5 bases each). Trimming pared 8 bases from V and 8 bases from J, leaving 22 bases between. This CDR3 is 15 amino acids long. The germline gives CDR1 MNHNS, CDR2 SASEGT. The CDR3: CASRGAKGIHDEQFF. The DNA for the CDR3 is TGTGCCAGCCGAGGGGCAAAGGGGATTCACGATGAGCAGTTCTTC.

The CDR3: CASSVKYEQFF. CDR3 in DNA: TGTGCCAGCAGTGTCAAATATGAGCAGTTCTTC. The chain uses TRBV7-9 and TRBJ2-1; D not resolved. Germline CDR1 reads SEHNR; CDR2 reads FQNEAQ (reference sequence). With 6 bases removed from V and 8 bases from J, the gap between germline ends came to 8 bases. The CDR3 contains 11 residues.

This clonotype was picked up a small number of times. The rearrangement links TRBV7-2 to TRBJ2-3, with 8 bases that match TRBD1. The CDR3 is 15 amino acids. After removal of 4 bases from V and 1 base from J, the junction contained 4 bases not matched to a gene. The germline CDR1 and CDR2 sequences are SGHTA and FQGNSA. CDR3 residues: CASSYRGSGTDTQYF. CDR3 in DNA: TGTGCCAGCAGCTACAGGGGGTCCGGCACAGATACGCAGTATTTT.

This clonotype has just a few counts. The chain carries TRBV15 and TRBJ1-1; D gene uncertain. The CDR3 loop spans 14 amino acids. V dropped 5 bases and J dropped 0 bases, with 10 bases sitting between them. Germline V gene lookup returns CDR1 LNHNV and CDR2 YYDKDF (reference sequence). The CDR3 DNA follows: TGTGCCACCAGCTGGGTCAGAGTGAACACTGAAGCTTTCTTT. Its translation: CATSWVRVNTEAFF.

The CDR3 loop is CASSRVESYEQYF. The DNA for the CDR3 is TGCGCCAGTTCCAGGGTTGAGTCCTACGAGCAGTACTTC. The chain carries TRBV5-1 and TRBJ2-7; D might be TRBD1 (5 bases). Trimming shortened V by 8 bases and J by 1 base, and 13 bases separated the two germline ends. This CDR3 has 13 residues. Germline CDR1 reads SGHRS; CDR2 reads YFSETQ.

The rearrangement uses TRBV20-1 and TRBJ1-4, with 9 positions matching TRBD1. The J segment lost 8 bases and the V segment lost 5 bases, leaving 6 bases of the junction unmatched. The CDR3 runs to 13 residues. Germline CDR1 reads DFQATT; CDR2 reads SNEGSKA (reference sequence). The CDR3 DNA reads TGCAGTGCTCTGGACAGGGGAAGCGAAAAACTGTTTTTT. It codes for CSALDRGSEKLFF.

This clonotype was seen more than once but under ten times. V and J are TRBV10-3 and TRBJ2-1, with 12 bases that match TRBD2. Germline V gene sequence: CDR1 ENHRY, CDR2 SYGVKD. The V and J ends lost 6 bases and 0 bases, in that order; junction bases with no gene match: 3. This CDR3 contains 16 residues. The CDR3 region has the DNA TGTGCCATCAGCCCGACTAGCGGGAGCTCCTACAATGAGCAGTTCTTC. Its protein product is CAISPTSGSSYNEQFF.

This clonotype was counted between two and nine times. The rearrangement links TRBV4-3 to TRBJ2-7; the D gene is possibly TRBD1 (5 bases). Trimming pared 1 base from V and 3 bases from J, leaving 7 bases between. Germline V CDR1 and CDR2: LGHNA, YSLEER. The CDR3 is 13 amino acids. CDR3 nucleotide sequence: TGCGCCAGCAGCCAAGGCAGGGACTACGAGCAGTACTTC. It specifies CASSQGRDYEQYF.

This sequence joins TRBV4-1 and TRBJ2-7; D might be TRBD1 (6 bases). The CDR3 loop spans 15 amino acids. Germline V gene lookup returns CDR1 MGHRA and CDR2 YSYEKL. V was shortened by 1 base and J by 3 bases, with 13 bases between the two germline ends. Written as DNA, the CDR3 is TGCGCCAGCAGCCAAGCAAGAAGGACAGACTACGAGCAGTACTTC. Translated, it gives CASSQARRTDYEQYF.

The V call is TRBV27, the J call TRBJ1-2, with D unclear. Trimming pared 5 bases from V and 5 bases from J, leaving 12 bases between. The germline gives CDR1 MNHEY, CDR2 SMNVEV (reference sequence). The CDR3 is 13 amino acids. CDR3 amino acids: CASSVTQGYGYTF. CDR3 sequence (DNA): TGTGCCAGCAGTGTCACCCAAGGTTATGGCTACACCTTC.

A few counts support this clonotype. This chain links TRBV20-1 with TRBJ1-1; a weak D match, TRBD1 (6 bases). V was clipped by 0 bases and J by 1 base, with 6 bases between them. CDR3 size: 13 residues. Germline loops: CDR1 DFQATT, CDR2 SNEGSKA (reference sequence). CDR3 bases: TGCAGTGCTAGAGAGGGGGCGAACACTGAAGCTTTCTTT. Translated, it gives CSAREGANTEAFF.

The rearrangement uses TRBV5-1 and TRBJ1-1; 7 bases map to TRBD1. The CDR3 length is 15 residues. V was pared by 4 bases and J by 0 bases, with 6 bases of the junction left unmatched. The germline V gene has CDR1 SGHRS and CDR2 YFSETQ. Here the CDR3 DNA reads TGCGCCAGCAGCCGCCCGGGACAGCTGAACACTGAAGCTTTCTTT. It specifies CASSRPGQLNTEAFF.

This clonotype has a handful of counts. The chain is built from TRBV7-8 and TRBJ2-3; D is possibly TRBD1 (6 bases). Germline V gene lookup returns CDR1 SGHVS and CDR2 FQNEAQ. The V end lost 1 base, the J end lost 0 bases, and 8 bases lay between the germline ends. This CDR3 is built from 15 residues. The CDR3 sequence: CASSLGTVSTDTQYF. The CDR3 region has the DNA TGTGCCAGCAGCTTAGGGACAGTTAGCACAGATACGCAGTATTTT.

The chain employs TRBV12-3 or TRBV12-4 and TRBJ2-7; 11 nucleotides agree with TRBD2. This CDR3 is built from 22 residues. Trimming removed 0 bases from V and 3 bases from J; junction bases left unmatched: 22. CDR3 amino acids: CASSLAGSDGFTSGRFDYEQYF. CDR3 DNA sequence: TGTGCCAGCAGTTTAGCGGGGAGTGATGGGTTCACTAGCGGGAGATTCGACTACGAGCAGTACTTC.

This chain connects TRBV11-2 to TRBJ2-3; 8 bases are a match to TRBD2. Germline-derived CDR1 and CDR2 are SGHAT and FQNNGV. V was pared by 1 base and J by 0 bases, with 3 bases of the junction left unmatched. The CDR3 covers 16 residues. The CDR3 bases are TGTGCCAGCAGCTTAGGTAGCGGGACTAGCACAGATACGCAGTATTTT. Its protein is CASSLGSGTSTDTQYF.